The clone carrying this TCR beta chain was counted a few times. The data originate from a study of blood T cell repertoires in COVID-19. The overall study: Researchers got acute and convalescent COVID-19 samples from the United States, Italy and Spain. T cells, B-cell-depleted T cells, or PBMCs supplied cDNA or gDNA.

Germline values: CDR1 MGHRA, CDR2 YSYEKL. The V gene lost 1 base and the J gene lost 4 bases, with 14 bases spanning the gap. This CDR3 region has 15 residues. Per the study methods: Reference gene primer amplification gave estimated nucleated cell counts. Some clones are missing from TCRdb's copy, which holds only in-frame ones; the method was immunoSEQ multiplex PCR. V, J and clone size reflect that table, while D and trimming were determined from the DNA. The table records some 130,000 clones, about 72% of them present only once. The source material was peripheral blood. The rearrangement links TRBV4-1 to TRBJ2-7; no definite D call. The sequence was obtained from an older woman with acute or convalescent COVID-19. DNA of the CDR3: TGCGCCAGCAGCCAAGGTATGTCGAGCCCATACGAGCAGTACTTC. It encodes CASSQGMSSPYEQYF.